The T cell receptor beta chain described here comes from a study of blood T cell repertoires in COVID-19. Generated by immunoSEQ multiplex PCR, the TCRdb table keeps only in-frame clones and is missing some. The repertoire includes approximately 170,000 clones, around 85% of them detected once, and about 1.2% sits in the top ten. This clone is a singleton in its sample. Germline-derived CDR1 and CDR2 are ENHRY and SYGVKD. This CDR3 contains 13 residues. With 11 bases removed from V and 1 base from J, the gap between germline ends came to 14 bases. Material: peripheral blood. V gene TRBV10-3 combines with J gene TRBJ1-1, with D possibly being TRBD1 (5 bases). The receptor was isolated from a man aged 55 to 70 who had recovered from COVID-19. The CDR3 nucleotides read TGTGCCCTACGGGCAGGGTCGAACACTGAAGCTTTCTTT. It translates to CALRAGSNTEAFF.